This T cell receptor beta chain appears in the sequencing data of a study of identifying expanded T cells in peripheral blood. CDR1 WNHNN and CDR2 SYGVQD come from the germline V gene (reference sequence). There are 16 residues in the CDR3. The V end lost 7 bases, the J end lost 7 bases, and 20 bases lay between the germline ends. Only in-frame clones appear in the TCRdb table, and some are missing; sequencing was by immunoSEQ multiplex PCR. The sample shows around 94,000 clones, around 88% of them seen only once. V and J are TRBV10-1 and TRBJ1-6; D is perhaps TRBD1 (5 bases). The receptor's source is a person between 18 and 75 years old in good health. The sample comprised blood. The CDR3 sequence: CASTPRAGTDNSPLHF. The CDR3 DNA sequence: TGCGCCAGCACACCCAGGGCCGGGACTGACAATTCACCCCTCCACTTT.